The T cell receptor (beta chain) under discussion was sequenced for a study of vaccination and CD4 T cells after COVID-19. With the Oncomine TCR Beta short-read assay, DNA from cultured CD4+ T cells was sequenced. One entry per CDR3 protein, called by TCRdb with MiXCR from the PCR reads. The sample carries some 14,000 distinct CDR3 sequences, over 65% recorded once. The treatment: 10-day PBMC culture with coronavirus spike peptide pools or control peptides (ViraFEST assay). Germline assignment: CDR1 SEHNR and CDR2 FQNEAQ (reference sequence). This CDR3 has 14 residues. V was pared by 5 bases and J by 15 bases, with 11 bases of the junction left unmatched. On this clonotype itself: Its specificity is not known.

The sequenced sample was CD4+ T cells from blood, cultured in vitro. This TCR came from a human donor who had recovered from COVID-19. The chain joins TRBV7-9 to TRBJ2-1, with 12 bases that match TRBD2. CDR3 region: CASSRLAGEPSRFF. The CDR3 coding sequence is TGTGCCAGCAGCCGACTAGCGGGAGAGCCCAGCAGGTTCTTC.